This TCR beta chain was sequenced during a study of cytomegalovirus exposure and HLA in healthy donors. General observations from the study: Later on, an analysis showed TCR association rates differing by HLA locus, with DRB1 the most and HLA-C the fewest. As a later analysis showed, a missense DCLRE1C variant was linked to trimming of TCR beta V- and J-genes. Earlier analysis yielded a pattern in which most TCR beta V segments were productive about 90% or about 30% of the time. HLA allele associations emerged for some 16,000 TCR beta sequences in a later analysis, at 0.05 false discovery rate.

CDR1 SNHLY and CDR2 FYNNEI come from the germline V gene. This CDR3 spans 18 amino acids. V gave up 4 bases and J gave up 2 bases, with 22 bases separating them. The PCR had 60 Vbeta and 13 Jbeta primers. TCRdb's table, derived via immunoSEQ multiplex PCR, lists solely in-frame clones and lacks some. This sample has some 71,000 clones, with roughly 74% found just once. About this clone itself: The target antigen is unknown.

What was sequenced was PBMCs. J is TRBJ2-3 and V is TRBV2; tentatively, D is TRBD2 (5 bases). This clonotype originated in a woman aged 25 to 39 in good health and CMV-seropositive. The CDR3 nucleotides read TGTGCCAGCAGTGCGCTCCCGACCGGGGAGCGGTTCACAGATACGCAGTATTTT. Amino acids: CASSALPTGERFTDTQYF.